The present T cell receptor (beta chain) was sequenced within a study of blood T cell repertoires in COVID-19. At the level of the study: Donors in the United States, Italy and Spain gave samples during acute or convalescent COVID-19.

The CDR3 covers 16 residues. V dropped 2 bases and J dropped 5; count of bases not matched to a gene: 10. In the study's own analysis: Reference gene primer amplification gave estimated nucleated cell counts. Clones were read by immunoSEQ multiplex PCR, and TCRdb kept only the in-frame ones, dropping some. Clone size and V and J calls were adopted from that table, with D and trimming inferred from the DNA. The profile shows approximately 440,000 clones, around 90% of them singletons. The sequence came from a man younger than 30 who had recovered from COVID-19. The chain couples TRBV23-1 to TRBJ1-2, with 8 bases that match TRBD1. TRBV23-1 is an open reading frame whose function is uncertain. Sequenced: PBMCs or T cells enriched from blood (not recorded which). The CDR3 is CASSQHYSGGGYGYTF. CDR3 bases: TGCGCCAGCAGTCAACATTACTCAGGGGGCGGGTATGGCTACACCTTC.